Shown below are 22 T cell receptor beta chains from a single sample sequenced in a study of blood T cell repertoires in COVID-19. Method: immunoSEQ multiplex PCR; TCRdb's copy keeps in-frame clones and lacks some. This table holds 200,000 to 250,000 clones, under 90% found once. What was sequenced was peripheral blood. The receptors originated from a man in his sixties who had recovered from COVID-19.

The chain couples TRBV19 to TRBJ2-2, with 11 bases that match TRBD2. The CDR3 has 17 residues. The germline V gene encodes CDR1 LNHDA and CDR2 SQIVND (reference sequence). The junction had 11 bases not matched to a gene; V was cut back by 8 bases and J by 3 bases. Here the CDR3 reads CASGPISGGADTGELFF. In DNA, the CDR3 is TGTGCCAGTGGCCCGATTAGCGGGGGGGCCGACACCGGGGAGCTGTTTTTT.

This clone was counted only a few times. This chain links TRBV7-9 with TRBJ2-7, with TRBD1 identical over 12 bases. J lost 3 bases, V lost 4 bases, and 7 bases had no gene match. CDR3 size: 16 residues. Germline loops: CDR1 SEHNR, CDR2 FQNEAQ (reference sequence). The DNA for the CDR3 is TGTGCCAGCAGCTCGGGACAGGGGGCGGATATCTACGAGCAGTACTTC. It codes for CASSSGQGADIYEQYF.

This chain connects TRBV18 to TRBJ2-7, with a tentative D call TRBD2 (6 bases). The CDR3 contains 16 residues. Germline V gene lookup returns CDR1 KGHSH and CDR2 LQKENI. V gave up 6 bases and J gave up 4 bases, with 22 bases separating them. CDR3: CASSTLPGTGTYEQYF. The CDR3 DNA follows: TGTGCCAGCTCTACTTTACCGGGGACGGGGACTTACGAGCAGTACTTC.

The V gene is TRBV7-2, the J gene TRBJ2-1, with 8 bases identical to TRBD2. V dropped 3 bases and J dropped 10; count of bases not matched to a gene: 8. This CDR3 has 14 residues. Germline CDR1 SGHTA, CDR2 FQGNSA. Here the CDR3 reads CASSLLALAGEQFF. The CDR3, as DNA: TGTGCCAGCAGCTTGCTAGCCCTAGCGGGCGAGCAGTTCTTC.

This chain links TRBV9 with TRBJ2-3; the match to TRBD2 covers 8 bases. Germline V gene data show CDR1 as SGDLS and CDR2 as YYNGEE. Trimming at V came to 4 bases and at J to 1 base, leaving 14 bases not matched to a gene. The CDR3 contains 18 residues. The CDR3 DNA follows: TGTGCCAGCAGCCCCCAGGTTATAGCGGGGAGGCGCACAGATACGCAGTATTTT. Its protein product is CASSPQVIAGRRTDTQYF.

The rearrangement uses TRBV9 and TRBJ1-6, with D uncertain. This CDR3 is built from 14 residues. CDR1 SGDLS and CDR2 YYNGEE come from the germline V gene. Trimming removed 0 bases at V and 12 bases at J, with 13 bases between. Written as DNA, the CDR3 is TGTGCCAGCAGCGTAGCTAGGGTCGGGGTACCCCTCCACTTT. Amino acids: CASSVARVGVPLHF.

The J gene is TRBJ2-1, the V gene TRBV7-2, with TRBD2 matching 11 bases. The CDR3 contains 15 residues. With V trimmed by 5 bases and J by 3 bases, 3 bases remained unmatched. Germline CDR1 and CDR2: SGHTA and FQGNSA. The CDR3 here is CASSPTSGNYNEQFF. CDR3 bases: TGTGCCAGCAGCCCGACTAGCGGGAACTACAATGAGCAGTTCTTC.

This chain connects TRBV5-1 to TRBJ2-2; D is possibly TRBD2 (6 bases). The V gene's germline CDR1 is SGHRS and CDR2 YFSETQ. CDR3 length: 14 residues. Between the trimmed V and J ends, which lost 7 bases and 7 bases, there was a span of 17 bases. CDR3 nucleotide sequence: TGCGCCAGCTCCCCCGGGACTTCATTCGGGGAGCTGTTTTTT. Translating it yields CASSPGTSFGELFF. Looking up the rest from reference TRBV5-1 and TRBJ2-2 gives the full variable domain: KAGVTQTPRYLIKTRGQQVTLSCSPISGHRSVSWYQQTPGQGLQFLFEYFSETQRNKGNFPGRFSGRQFSNSRSEMNVSTLELGDSALYLCASSPGTSFGELFFGEGSRLTVL.

V gene TRBV19 combines with J gene TRBJ1-1; 9 bases are a match to TRBD1. The CDR3 runs to 14 residues. Germline assignment: CDR1 LNHDA and CDR2 SQIVND (reference sequence). V gave up 5 bases and J gave up 5 bases; unmatched junction bases: 6. The CDR3 DNA sequence: TGTGCCAGTAGTGCGACAGGGGGTGGAACTGAAGCTTTCTTT. This sequence encodes CASSATGGGTEAFF.

The rearrangement uses TRBV27 and TRBJ2-5; D perhaps matches TRBD1 (6 bases). The germline V gene has CDR1 MNHEY and CDR2 SMNVEV (reference sequence). Trimming stripped 4 bases from V and 6 bases from J, with 12 bases between. This CDR3 has 13 amino acids. The CDR3 DNA sequence: TGTGCCAGCAGTTCAGACAGGCGAAAGACCCAGTACTTC. It is translated as CASSSDRRKTQYF.

This rearrangement joins TRBV29-1 to TRBJ2-5; 11 nucleotides agree with TRBD1. Germline loops: CDR1 SQVTM, CDR2 ANQGSEA. CDR3 size: 18 residues. V was pared by 0 bases and J by 3 bases, with 12 bases of the junction left unmatched. CDR3 region: CSVEDPMEGTGGKETQYF. As DNA, the CDR3 is TGCAGCGTTGAAGATCCCATGGAAGGGACAGGGGGTAAAGAGACCCAGTACTTC.

Of note for this clone: Other nucleotide sequences from this sample produce the same CDR3. The chain employs TRBV28 and TRBJ2-5; D might be TRBD1 (6 bases). The V gene's germline CDR1 is MDHEN and CDR2 SYDVKM. Trimming took 5 bases from V and 4 from J, leaving 8 bases between them. The CDR3 spans 12 residues. CDR3 coding DNA: TGTGCCAGCAGTACAGGGAGAGAGACCCAGTACTTC. This encodes CASSTGRETQYF. The variable domain in full, with the rest retrieved from reference TRBV28 and TRBJ2-5, is DVKVTQSSRYLVKRTGEKVFLECVQDMDHENMFWYRQDPGLGLRLIYFSYDVKMKEKGDIPEGYSVSREKKERFSLILESASTNQTSMYLCASSTGRETQYFGPGTRLLVL.

The chain joins TRBV9 to TRBJ1-2; D gene ambiguous. The CDR3 covers 14 residues. Germline-derived CDR1 and CDR2 are SGDLS and YYNGEE. V was clipped by 4 bases and J by 0 bases, with 10 bases between them. The CDR3 sequence is CASSQHRANYGYTF. As DNA, the CDR3 is TGTGCCAGCAGCCAGCACAGAGCTAACTATGGCTACACCTTC. Variable domain in full (rest from reference TRBV9 and TRBJ1-2): DSGVTQTPKHLITATGQRVTLRCSPRSGDLSVYWYQQSLDQGLQFLIQYYNGEERAKGNILERFSAQQFPDLHSELNLSSLELGDSALYFCASSQHRANYGYTFGSGTRLTVV.

The rearrangement joins TRBV7-3 to TRBJ1-6; a possible D gene is TRBD1 (5 bases). Trimming left V 5 bases short and J 8 bases short, with 13 bases between. This CDR3 has 14 amino acids. From germline, CDR1 is SGHTA and CDR2 FQGTGA. CDR3 bases: TGTGCCAGCAGCCGGGGGGTTGGCGATTCACCCCTCCACTTT. This translates into CASSRGVGDSPLHF.

The rearrangement joins TRBV6-6 to TRBJ1-1; D is perhaps TRBD1 (6 bases). The length of the CDR3 is 13 residues. V gave up 7 bases and J gave up 1 base, with 10 bases separating them. Germline V gene sequence: CDR1 MNHNY, CDR2 SVGAGI (reference sequence). Here the CDR3 reads CASKLQGNTEAFF. The DNA of the CDR3 is TGTGCCAGCAAACTACAGGGGAACACTGAAGCTTTCTTT.

This clone was seen only a few times. The chain combines TRBV5-1 with TRBJ1-1, with a tentative D call TRBD1 (5 bases). This CDR3 is 12 amino acids long. Germline CDR1 is SGHRS and CDR2 is YFSETQ. The CDR3 DNA sequence: TGCGCTTCGGGGTCGGAGGGGACTGAAGCTTTCTTT. Its translation: CASGSEGTEAFF.

This chain's CDR3 is CATSDTGGSAYNEQFF. The CDR3 bases are TGTGCCACCAGTGATACAGGGGGAAGTGCCTACAATGAGCAGTTCTTC. The chain combines TRBV24-1 with TRBJ2-1; TRBD1 aligns across 8 bases. Germline lookup yields CDR1 KGHDR and CDR2 SFDVKD. The CDR3 is 16 residues long. V dropped 3 bases and J dropped 2; count of bases not matched to a gene: 5.

The chain carries TRBV19 and TRBJ2-7; 11 positions match TRBD1. The germline V gene has CDR1 LNHDA and CDR2 SQIVND (reference sequence). The CDR3 spans 17 residues. V shed 3 bases, J shed 9 bases, and the junction held 16 bases outside the gene matches. CDR3 DNA: TGTGCCAGTAGTATTGGGACAGGGGGTAACTTGAACACCGGGCAGTACTTC. This encodes CASSIGTGGNLNTGQYF. Based on the CDR3 plus reference TRBV19 and TRBJ2-7, the full variable domain is DGGITQSPKYLFRKEGQNVTLSCEQNLNHDAMYWYRQDPGQGLRLIYYSQIVNDFQKGDIAEGYSVSREKKESFPLTVTSAQKNPTAFYLCASSIGTGGNLNTGQYFGPGTRLTVT.

The rearrangement uses TRBV28 and TRBJ2-1; D not resolved. CDR1 and CDR2 (germline): MDHEN, SYDVKM. The CDR3 loop spans 14 amino acids. V was trimmed by 1 base and J by 6 bases, leaving 10 bases between them. CDR3 sequence (DNA): TGTGCCAGCAGTTTATTGCCCAGGTTCAATGAGCAGTTCTTC. Amino acids: CASSLLPRFNEQFF.

The chain employs TRBV6-2 or TRBV6-3 and TRBJ2-3; TRBD2 matches at 7 bases. CDR3 length equals 15 residues. J was trimmed by 2 bases and V by 0 bases; bases with no gene match: 2. Germline CDR1 reads MNHEY; CDR2 reads SVGEGT. The CDR3 nucleotides are TGTGCCAGCAGTTACTCTAGCGGGTACACAGATACGCAGTATTTT. Its protein product is CASSYSSGYTDTQYF.

The gene calls are TRBV7-2 and TRBJ2-7; 12 bases fit TRBD2. The CDR3 is made up of 14 amino acids. V lost 5 bases, J lost 4 bases, and 3 bases stayed unmatched. Germline CDR1 SGHTA, CDR2 FQGNSA. The CDR3 DNA is TGTGCCAGCAGCGGGACTAGCGGGTTTTACGAGCAGTACTTC. Translated: CASSGTSGFYEQYF.

The V and J genes are TRBV11-3 and TRBJ2-7, with D possibly TRBD2 on 7 matching bases. V was pared by 5 bases and J by 2 bases, with 16 bases between. The germline V gene encodes CDR1 SGHNT and CDR2 YENEEA. The CDR3 is made up of 15 amino acids. CDR3 sequence (DNA): TGTGCCAGCAGCCGAAGAGGGGGGGCAGCCTACGAGCAGTACTTC. It yields the protein CASSRRGGAAYEQYF.